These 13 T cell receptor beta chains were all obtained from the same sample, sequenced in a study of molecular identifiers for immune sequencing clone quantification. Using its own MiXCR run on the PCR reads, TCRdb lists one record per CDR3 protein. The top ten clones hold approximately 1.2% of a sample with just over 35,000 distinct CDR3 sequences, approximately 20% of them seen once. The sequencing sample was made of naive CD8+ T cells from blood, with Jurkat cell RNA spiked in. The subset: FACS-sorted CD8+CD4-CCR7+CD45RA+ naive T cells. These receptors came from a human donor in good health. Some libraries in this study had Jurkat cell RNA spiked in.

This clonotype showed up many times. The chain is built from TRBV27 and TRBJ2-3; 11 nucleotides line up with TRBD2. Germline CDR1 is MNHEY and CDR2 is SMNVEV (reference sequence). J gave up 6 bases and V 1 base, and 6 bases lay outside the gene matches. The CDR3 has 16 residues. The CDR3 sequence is CASSLLLAGDGDTQYF. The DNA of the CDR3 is TGTGCCAGCAGTTTATTACTAGCGGGAGATGGGGATACGCAGTATTTT.

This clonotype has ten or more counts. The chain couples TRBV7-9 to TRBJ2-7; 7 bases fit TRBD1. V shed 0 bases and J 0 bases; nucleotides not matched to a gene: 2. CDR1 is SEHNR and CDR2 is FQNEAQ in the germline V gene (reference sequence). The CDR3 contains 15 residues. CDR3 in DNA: TGTGCCAGCAGCTTAGCGGCAGGGGGCTCCTACGAGCAGTACTTC. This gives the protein CASSLAAGGSYEQYF.

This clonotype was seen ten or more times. CDR3 sequence (DNA): TGTGCCAGCAGCTTACTGTCGGCAGATACGCAGTATTTT. It specifies CASSLLSADTQYF. This chain links TRBV7-9 with TRBJ2-3; D remains ambiguous. Germline-derived CDR1 and CDR2 are SEHNR and FQNEAQ (reference sequence). CDR3 length: 13 amino acids. V dropped 2 bases and J dropped 4 bases, with 7 bases sitting between them. Variable domain in full (rest from reference TRBV7-9 and TRBJ2-3): DTGVSQNPRHKITKRGQNVTFRCDPISEHNRLYWYRQTLGQGPEFLTYFQNEAQLEKSRLLSDRFSAERPKGSFSTLEIQRTEQGDSAMYLCASSLLSADTQYFGPGTRLTVL.

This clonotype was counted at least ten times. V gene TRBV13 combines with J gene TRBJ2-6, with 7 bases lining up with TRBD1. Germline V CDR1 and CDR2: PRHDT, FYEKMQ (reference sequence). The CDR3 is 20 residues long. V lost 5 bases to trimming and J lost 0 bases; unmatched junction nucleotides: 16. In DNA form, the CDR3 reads TGTGCCAGCAGCACGGTCGCAATCCGGGACAGAGACTCTGGGGCCAACGTCCTGACTTTC. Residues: CASSTVAIRDRDSGANVLTF. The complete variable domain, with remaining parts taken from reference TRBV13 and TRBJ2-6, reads AAGVIQSPRHLIKEKRETATLKCYPIPRHDTVYWYQQGPGQDPQFLISFYEKMQSDKGSIPDRFSAQQFSDYHSELNMSSLELGDSALYFCASSTVAIRDRDSGANVLTFGAGSRLTVL.

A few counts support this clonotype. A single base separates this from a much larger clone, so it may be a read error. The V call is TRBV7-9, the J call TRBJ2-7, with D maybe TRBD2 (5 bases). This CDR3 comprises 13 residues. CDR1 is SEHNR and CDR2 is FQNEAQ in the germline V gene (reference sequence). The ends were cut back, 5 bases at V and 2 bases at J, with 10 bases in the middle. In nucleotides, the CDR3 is TGTGCCAGCAGCCCACCGAGGGCCTACGAGCAGTACTTC. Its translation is CASSPPRAYEQYF.

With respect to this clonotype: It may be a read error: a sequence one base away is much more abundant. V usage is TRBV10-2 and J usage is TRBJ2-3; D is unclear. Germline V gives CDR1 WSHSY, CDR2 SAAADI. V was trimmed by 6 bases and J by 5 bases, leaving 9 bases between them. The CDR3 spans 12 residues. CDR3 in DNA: TGCGCCAGCAGAGATCCTCAAGATACGCAGTATTTT. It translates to CASRDPQDTQYF.

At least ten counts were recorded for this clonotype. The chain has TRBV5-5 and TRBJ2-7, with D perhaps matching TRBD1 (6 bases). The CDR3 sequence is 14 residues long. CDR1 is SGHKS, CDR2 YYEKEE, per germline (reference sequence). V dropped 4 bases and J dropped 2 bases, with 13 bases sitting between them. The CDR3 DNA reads TGTGCCAGCAGCCGGAACAGGGTGGCCTACGAGCAGTACTTC. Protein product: CASSRNRVAYEQYF.

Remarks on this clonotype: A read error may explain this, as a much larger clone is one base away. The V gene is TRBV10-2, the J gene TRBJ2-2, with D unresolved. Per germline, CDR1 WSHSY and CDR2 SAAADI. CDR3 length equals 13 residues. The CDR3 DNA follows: TGCACCAGCAGTGAGTCCCAAGCCGGGGAGCTGTTTTTT. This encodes CTSSESQAGELFF.

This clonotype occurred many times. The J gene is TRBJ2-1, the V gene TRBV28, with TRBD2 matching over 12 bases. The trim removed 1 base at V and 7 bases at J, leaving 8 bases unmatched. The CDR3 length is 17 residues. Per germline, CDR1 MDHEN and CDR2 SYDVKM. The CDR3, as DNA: TGTGCCAGCAGTTTATTCGCCCTAGCGGGAGGGGGGAATGAGCAGTTCTTC. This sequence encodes CASSLFALAGGGNEQFF.

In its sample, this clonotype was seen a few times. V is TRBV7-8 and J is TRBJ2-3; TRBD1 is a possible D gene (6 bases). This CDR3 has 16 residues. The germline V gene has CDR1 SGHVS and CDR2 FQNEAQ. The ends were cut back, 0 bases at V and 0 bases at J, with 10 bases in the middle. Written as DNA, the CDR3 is TGTGCCAGCAGCTTAGCGTACAGGGTTAGCACAGATACGCAGTATTTT. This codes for CASSLAYRVSTDTQYF. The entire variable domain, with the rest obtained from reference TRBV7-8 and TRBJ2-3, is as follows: GAGVSQSPRYKVAKRGQDVALRCDPISGHVSLFWYQQALGQGPEFLTYFQNEAQLDKSGLPSDRFFAERPEGSVSTLKIQRTQQEDSAVYLCASSLAYRVSTDTQYFGPGTRLTVL.

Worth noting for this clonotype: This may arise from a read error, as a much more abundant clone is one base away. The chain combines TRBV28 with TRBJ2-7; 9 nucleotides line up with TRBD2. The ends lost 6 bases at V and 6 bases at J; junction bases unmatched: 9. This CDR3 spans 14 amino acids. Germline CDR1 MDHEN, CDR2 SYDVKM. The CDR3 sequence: CASSYLAGKLEQYF. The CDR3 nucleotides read TGTGCCAGCAGCTATCTAGCGGGAAAACTCGAGCAGTACTTC.

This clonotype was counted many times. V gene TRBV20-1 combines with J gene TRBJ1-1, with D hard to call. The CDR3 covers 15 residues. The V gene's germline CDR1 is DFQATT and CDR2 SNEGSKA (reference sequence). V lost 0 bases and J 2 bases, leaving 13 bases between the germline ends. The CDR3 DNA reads TGCAGTGCTAGAGATCGGTCCAGCTCTAACACTGAAGCTTTCTTT. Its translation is CSARDRSSSNTEAFF.

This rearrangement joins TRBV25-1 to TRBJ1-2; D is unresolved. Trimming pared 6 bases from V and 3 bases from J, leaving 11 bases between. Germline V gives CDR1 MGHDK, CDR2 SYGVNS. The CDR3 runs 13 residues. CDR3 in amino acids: CASSVDGYYGYTF. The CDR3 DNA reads TGTGCCAGCAGCGTCGACGGATACTATGGCTACACCTTC.